This T cell receptor (beta chain) appears in the sequencing data of a study of fetal regulatory T cell absence and autoimmunity. Generated by immunoSEQ multiplex PCR, the TCRdb table keeps only in-frame clones and is missing some. The sample lists around 100,000 clones; 60% to 80% were seen once. The CDR3 totals 14 residues. With 0 bases clipped from V and 3 bases from J, the junction kept 1 base outside the gene matches. The V gene's germline CDR1 is MGHRA and CDR2 YSYEKL. The chain joins TRBV4-1 to TRBJ1-1; 7 bases line up with TRBD1. Source material: pancreas tissue. The sequence came from a male donor with IPEX syndrome. This CDR3 is CASSQDRGYTEAFF. DNA of the CDR3: TGCGCCAGCAGCCAAGACAGGGGGTACACTGAAGCTTTCTTT.